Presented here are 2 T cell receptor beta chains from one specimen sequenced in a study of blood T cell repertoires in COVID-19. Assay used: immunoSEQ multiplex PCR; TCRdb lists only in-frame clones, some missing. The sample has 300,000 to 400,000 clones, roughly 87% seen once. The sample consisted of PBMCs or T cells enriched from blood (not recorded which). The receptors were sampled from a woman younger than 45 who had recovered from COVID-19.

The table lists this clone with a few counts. The CDR3 sequence is CASSQEPGTRENQPQHF. In nucleotides, the CDR3 is TGTGCCAGCAGCCAAGAACCTGGGACTCGGGAAAATCAGCCCCAGCATTTT. V usage is TRBV4-2 and J usage is TRBJ1-5; D may be TRBD1 (5 bases). From germline, CDR1 is LGHNA and CDR2 YNFKEQ. The V end was cut by 0 bases, the J end by 4 bases, with 16 bases between. The CDR3 is made up of 17 amino acids.

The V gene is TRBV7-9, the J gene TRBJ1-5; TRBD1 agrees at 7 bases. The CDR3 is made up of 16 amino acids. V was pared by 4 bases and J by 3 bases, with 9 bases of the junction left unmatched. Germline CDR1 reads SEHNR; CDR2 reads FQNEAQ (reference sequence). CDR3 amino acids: CASSSEETGYNQPQHF. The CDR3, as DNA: TGTGCCAGCAGCTCAGAGGAGACAGGGTACAATCAGCCCCAGCATTTT.